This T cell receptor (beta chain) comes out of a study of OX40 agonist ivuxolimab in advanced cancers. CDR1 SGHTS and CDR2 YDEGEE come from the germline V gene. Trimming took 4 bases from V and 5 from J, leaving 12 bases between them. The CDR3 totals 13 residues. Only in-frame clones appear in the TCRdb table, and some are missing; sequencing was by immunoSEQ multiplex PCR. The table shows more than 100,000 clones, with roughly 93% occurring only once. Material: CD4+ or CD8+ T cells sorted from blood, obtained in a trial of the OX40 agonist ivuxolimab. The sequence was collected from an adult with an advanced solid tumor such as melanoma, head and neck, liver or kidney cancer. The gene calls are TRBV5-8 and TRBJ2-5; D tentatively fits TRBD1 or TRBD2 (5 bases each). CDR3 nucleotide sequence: TGTGCCAGCAGCGGGACCAGAAGGGAGACCCAGTACTTC. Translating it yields CASSGTRRETQYF.